These 17 T cell receptor beta chains came from one sample sequenced in a study of OX40 agonist ivuxolimab in advanced cancers. Assay used: immunoSEQ multiplex PCR; TCRdb lists only in-frame clones, some missing. The top ten clones hold less than 7.5% of a sample with roughly 70,000 clones, roughly 80% of them seen once. This sample comprised CD4+ or CD8+ T cells sorted from blood, obtained in a trial of the OX40 agonist ivuxolimab. The receptors originated from an adult with an advanced solid tumor such as melanoma, head and neck, liver or kidney cancer.

This clone was observed a single time. This chain uses TRBV5-6 with TRBJ2-7, with D tentatively TRBD2 (6 bases). V gave up 2 bases and J gave up 1 base, with 13 bases separating them. This CDR3 comprises 15 residues. CDR1 and CDR2 from the germline V gene are SGHDT and YYEEEE. The CDR3: CASSLQAGRSYEQYF. Written as DNA, the CDR3 is TGTGCCAGCAGCTTACAGGCAGGGAGGTCCTACGAGCAGTACTTC.

The chain combines TRBV6-1 with TRBJ1-5, with D uncertain. In germline, CDR1 is MNHNS, CDR2 SASEGT. Trimming cost V 5 bases and J 5 bases, with 10 bases left between them. This CDR3 is 13 amino acids long. The DNA for the CDR3 is TGTGCCAGCAGTTGGGCCGGCTATCAGCCCCAGCATTTT. Residues: CASSWAGYQPQHF.

This clone was detected only once. The V gene is TRBV28, the J gene TRBJ2-7; 7 bases fit TRBD1. Germline trimming cut 6 bases from V and 2 bases from J; bases unmatched to any gene: 4. Per the germline V gene, CDR1 is MDHEN and CDR2 is SYDVKM. The CDR3 runs to 13 residues. The CDR3 bases are TGTGCCAGCAGAGGACAGGAAGCCTACGAGCAGTACTTC. Translation: CASRGQEAYEQYF.

Written as DNA, the CDR3 is TGCGCCAGCAGCTTGGTAACGGGTGGGCGATACGAGCAGTACTTC. Protein: CASSLVTGGRYEQYF. The gene calls are TRBV5-1 and TRBJ2-7, with D hard to call. V lost 0 bases, J lost 4 bases, and 14 bases lay in between. Germline V gives CDR1 SGHRS, CDR2 YFSETQ. This CDR3 spans 15 amino acids.

In DNA form, the CDR3 reads TGTGCCAGCAGTGAAATAGCGGGGGGGGTAACAGATACGCAGTATTTT. Amino acids: CASSEIAGGVTDTQYF. The chain recombines TRBV6-1 with TRBJ2-3; 11 positions match TRBD2. The CDR3 runs 16 residues. CDR1 and CDR2 (germline): MNHNS, SASEGT. V dropped 2 bases and J dropped 3; count of bases not matched to a gene: 4.

The gene calls are TRBV7-2 and TRBJ2-1, with D hard to call. Germline CDR1 is SGHTA and CDR2 is FQGNSA. V lost 1 base to trimming and J lost 7 bases, with 11 bases between them. The CDR3 is 14 residues long. CDR3 loop: CASSLGGLINEQFF. In DNA, the CDR3 is TGTGCCAGCAGCTTAGGAGGTTTAATAAATGAGCAGTTCTTC.

The CDR3 DNA is TGTGCCAGCAGCCGAATCGTGGACAGGGTTAATGAAAAACTGTTTTTT. Translating it yields CASSRIVDRVNEKLFF. The chain has TRBV7-9 and TRBJ1-4, with 8 positions matching TRBD1. The trim removed 5 bases at V and 4 bases at J, leaving 9 bases unmatched. This CDR3 is 16 amino acids long. The germline V gene has CDR1 SEHNR and CDR2 FQNEAQ (reference sequence).

The chain links TRBV5-1 to TRBJ2-1; D is uncertain. The CDR3 loop spans 16 amino acids. V lost 4 bases, J lost 0 bases, and 14 bases lay in between. CDR1 is SGHRS and CDR2 is YFSETQ in the germline V gene. The CDR3 spells CASSVQPVSSYNEQFF. In DNA form, the CDR3 reads TGCGCCAGCAGCGTACAGCCGGTGAGCTCCTACAATGAGCAGTTCTTC.

The rearrangement links TRBV6-5 to TRBJ2-5; D might be TRBD2 (6 bases). Looked up from germline, CDR1 is MNHEY and CDR2 is SVGAGI. Trimming took off 5 bases at V and 5 bases at J, with 18 bases between the two ends. The CDR3 runs to 15 residues. The CDR3 DNA sequence: TGTGCCAGCAGTGTGACGGGACTCCTGGGTGAGACCCAGTACTTC. Translated: CASSVTGLLGETQYF.

V usage is TRBV7-2 and J usage is TRBJ2-7; D is unclear. Germline CDR1 and CDR2: SGHTA and FQGNSA. Trimming took off 3 bases at V and 5 bases at J, with 8 bases between the two ends. The CDR3 consists of 12 residues. CDR3 sequence: CASSFLVHEQYF. CDR3 coding DNA: TGTGCCAGCAGCTTTTTAGTTCACGAGCAGTACTTC. The complete variable domain, with remaining parts taken from reference TRBV7-2 and TRBJ2-7, reads GAGVSQSPSNKVTEKGKDVELRCDPISGHTALYWYRQSLGQGLEFLIYFQGNSAPDKSGLPSDRFSAERTGGSVSTLTIQRTQQEDSAVYLCASSFLVHEQYFGPGTRLTVT.

CDR3 nucleotide sequence: TGTGCCAGCAGTCCAACTCGGACCACAGATACGCAGTATTTT. This translates into CASSPTRTTDTQYF. This rearrangement joins TRBV27 to TRBJ2-3; D not resolved. This CDR3 is built from 14 residues. Germline CDR1 reads MNHEY; CDR2 reads SMNVEV (reference sequence). V was cut by 5 bases and J by 2 bases, with 11 bases left in between.

The chain uses TRBV6-1 and TRBJ1-2, with 9 bases lining up with TRBD1. The J segment lost 6 bases and the V segment lost 5 bases, leaving 7 bases of the junction unmatched. The V gene's germline CDR1 is MNHNS and CDR2 SASEGT. The CDR3 is 14 amino acids. CDR3 residues: CASSRQGGSDGYTF. The CDR3 DNA reads TGTGCCAGCAGTAGACAGGGGGGGTCCGATGGCTACACCTTC.

The chain joins TRBV6-4 to TRBJ2-7; D may be TRBD2 (7 bases). Germline values: CDR1 MRHNA, CDR2 SNTAGT. CDR3 length: 17 amino acids. V was cut by 4 bases and J by 4 bases, with 23 bases left in between. CDR3 amino acids: CASSAPLWGGSKYEQYF. DNA for the CDR3: TGTGCCAGCAGTGCCCCCTTGTGGGGGGGCTCTAAATACGAGCAGTACTTC.

This chain uses TRBV27 with TRBJ2-3, with TRBD2 matching 9 bases. Germline CDR1 is MNHEY and CDR2 is SMNVEV (reference sequence). After removal of 4 bases from V and 2 bases from J, the junction contained 13 bases not matched to a gene. The CDR3 has 18 amino acids. CDR3 DNA sequence: TGTGCCAGCAGTTCCGCAGCCGTTAGCGGGAGTGTCACAGATACGCAGTATTTT. It codes for CASSSAAVSGSVTDTQYF.

This chain joins TRBV6-4 and TRBJ2-7; TRBD1 is a possible D gene (6 bases). V was pared by 7 bases and J by 5 bases, with 18 bases between. Germline V gives CDR1 MRHNA, CDR2 SNTAGT. The CDR3 runs to 14 residues. CDR3 coding DNA: TGTGCCAGCACCACAGGGTCCGTGGGGCACGAGCAGTACGTC. Translation gives CASTTGSVGHEQYV.

This sequence joins TRBV18 and TRBJ2-4; D is unclear. Deletions cut 2 bases from V and 3 bases from J, with 5 bases between. Germline values: CDR1 KGHSH, CDR2 LQKENI. The CDR3 runs 13 residues. This CDR3 reads CASSPGDKNIQYF. The CDR3 DNA follows: TGTGCCAGCTCACCAGGGGACAAAAACATTCAGTACTTC. Supplemented by reference TRBV18 and TRBJ2-4, the full variable domain reads NAGVMQNPRHLVRRRGQEARLRCSPMKGHSHVYWYRQLPEEGLKFMVYLQKENIIDESGMPKERFSAEFPKEGPSILRIQQVVRGDSAAYFCASSPGDKNIQYFGAGTRLSVL.

The V and J genes are TRBV7-2 and TRBJ1-2; weak D call: TRBD1 (5 bases). The CDR3 runs to 17 residues. Germline-derived CDR1 and CDR2 are SGHTA and FQGNSA. V was clipped by 3 bases and J by 5 bases, with 22 bases between them. CDR3 DNA sequence: TGTGCCAGCAGCTTGGACGGGTCGGGACCAAACCCTTATGGCTACACCTTC. This translates into CASSLDGSGPNPYGYTF.